The entry below describes one T cell receptor (beta chain). The data derive from a study of cytomegalovirus exposure and HLA in healthy donors. Researchers ran the PCR with 60 Vbeta and 13 Jbeta primers. Assay: immunoSEQ multiplex PCR; the TCRdb copy retains only in-frame clones and omits some. The sample has about 130,000 clones; about three quarters are singletons. There are 15 residues in the CDR3. Looked up from germline, CDR1 is MNHNS and CDR2 is SASEGT. The trim removed 6 bases at V and 1 base at J, leaving 4 bases unmatched. Sequenced: PBMCs. The rearrangement links TRBV6-1 to TRBJ1-3; TRBD1 matches 9 bases. The receptor was isolated from a man over 45 in good health and CMV-seropositive. CDR3 DNA: TGTGCCAGCAGGACGGACAGGGGATCTGGAAACACCATATATTTT. Translating gives CASRTDRGSGNTIYF.